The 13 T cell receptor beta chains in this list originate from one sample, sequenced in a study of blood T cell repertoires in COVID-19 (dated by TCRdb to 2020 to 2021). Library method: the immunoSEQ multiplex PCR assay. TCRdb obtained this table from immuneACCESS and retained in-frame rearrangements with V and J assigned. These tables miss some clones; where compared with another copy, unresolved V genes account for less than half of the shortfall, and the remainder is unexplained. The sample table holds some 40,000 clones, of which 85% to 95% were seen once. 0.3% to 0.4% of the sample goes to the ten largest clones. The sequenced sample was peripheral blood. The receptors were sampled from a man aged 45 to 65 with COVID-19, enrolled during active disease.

The CDR3 nucleotides are TGCGCCAGCAGCCAAGATCTGTCGTACAGGGGGTTGGAGCAGTACTTC. Its protein is CASSQDLSYRGLEQYF. V and J are TRBV4-3 and TRBJ2-7; 8 bases fit TRBD1. The CDR3 is made up of 16 amino acids. V was pared by 0 bases and J by 7 bases, with 11 bases of the junction left unmatched. The germline gives CDR1 LGHNA, CDR2 YSLEER.

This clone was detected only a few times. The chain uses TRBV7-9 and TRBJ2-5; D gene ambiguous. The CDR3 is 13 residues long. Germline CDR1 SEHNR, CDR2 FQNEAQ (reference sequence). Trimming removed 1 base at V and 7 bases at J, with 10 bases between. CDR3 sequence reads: CASSLEPLSTQYF. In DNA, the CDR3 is TGTGCCAGCAGCTTAGAGCCCCTGTCGACCCAGTACTTC.

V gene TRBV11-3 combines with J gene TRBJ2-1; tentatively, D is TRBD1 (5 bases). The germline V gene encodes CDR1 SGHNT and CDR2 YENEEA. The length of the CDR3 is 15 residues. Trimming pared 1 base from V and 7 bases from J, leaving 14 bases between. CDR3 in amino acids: CASSLGGGPANEQFF. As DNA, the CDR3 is TGTGCCAGCAGCTTAGGGGGCGGCCCTGCGAATGAGCAGTTCTTC.

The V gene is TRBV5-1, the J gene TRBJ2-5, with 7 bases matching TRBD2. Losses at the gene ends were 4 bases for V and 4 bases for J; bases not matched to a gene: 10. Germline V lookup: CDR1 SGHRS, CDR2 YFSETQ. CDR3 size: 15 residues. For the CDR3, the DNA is TGCGCCAGCAGCCTGGGGAGGGGAGCCCCAGAGACCCAGTACTTC. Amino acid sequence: CASSLGRGAPETQYF.

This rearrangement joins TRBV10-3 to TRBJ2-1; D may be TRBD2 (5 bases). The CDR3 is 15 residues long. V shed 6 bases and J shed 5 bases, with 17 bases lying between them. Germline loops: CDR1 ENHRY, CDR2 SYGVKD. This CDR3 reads CAIRPDERAHNEQFF. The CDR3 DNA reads TGTGCCATCAGACCGGATGAGAGGGCCCACAATGAGCAGTTCTTC.

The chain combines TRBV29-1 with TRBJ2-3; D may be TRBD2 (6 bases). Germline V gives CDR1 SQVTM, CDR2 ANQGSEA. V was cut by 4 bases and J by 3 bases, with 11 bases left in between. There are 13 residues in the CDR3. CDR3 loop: CSVAVAATDTQYF. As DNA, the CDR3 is TGCAGCGTTGCGGTAGCGGCAACAGATACGCAGTATTTT.

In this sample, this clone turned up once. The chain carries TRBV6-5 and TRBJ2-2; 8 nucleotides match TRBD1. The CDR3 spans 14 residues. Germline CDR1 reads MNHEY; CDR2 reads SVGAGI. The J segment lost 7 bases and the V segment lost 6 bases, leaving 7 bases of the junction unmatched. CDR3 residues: CASSSTGGIGELFF. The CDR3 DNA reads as TGTGCCAGCAGCTCAACAGGGGGTATCGGGGAGCTGTTTTTT.

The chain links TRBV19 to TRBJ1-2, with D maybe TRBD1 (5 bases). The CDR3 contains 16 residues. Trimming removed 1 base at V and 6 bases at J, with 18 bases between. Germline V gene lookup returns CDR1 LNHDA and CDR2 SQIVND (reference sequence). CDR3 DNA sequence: TGTGCCAGTAGTATAGGTCCAGCGGGGCGAATAGATGGCTACACCTTC. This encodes CASSIGPAGRIDGYTF.

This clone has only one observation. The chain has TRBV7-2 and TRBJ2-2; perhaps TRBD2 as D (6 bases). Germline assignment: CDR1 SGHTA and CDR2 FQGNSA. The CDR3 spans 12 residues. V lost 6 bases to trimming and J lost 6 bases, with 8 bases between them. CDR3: CASRWEAGELFF. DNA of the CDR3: TGTGCCAGCAGGTGGGAGGCCGGGGAGCTGTTTTTT.

The CDR3 sequence is CASSPGLAGMARTDTQYF. CDR3 DNA: TGTGCCAGCAGCCCCGGACTAGCGGGAATGGCCCGCACAGATACGCAGTATTTT. The V gene is TRBV5-5, the J gene TRBJ2-3; 12 bases fit TRBD2. Germline assignment: CDR1 SGHKS and CDR2 YYEKEE (reference sequence). The CDR3 spans 18 residues. The V gene end was trimmed by 4 bases and the J gene end by 1 base; junction bases not matched to a gene: 10.

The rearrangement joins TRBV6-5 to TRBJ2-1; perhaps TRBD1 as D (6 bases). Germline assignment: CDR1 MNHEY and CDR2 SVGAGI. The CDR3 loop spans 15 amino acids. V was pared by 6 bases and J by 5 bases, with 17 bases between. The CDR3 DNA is TGTGCCAGCAGCGACCGGGACATGAACCACAATGAGCAGTTCTTC. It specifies CASSDRDMNHNEQFF.

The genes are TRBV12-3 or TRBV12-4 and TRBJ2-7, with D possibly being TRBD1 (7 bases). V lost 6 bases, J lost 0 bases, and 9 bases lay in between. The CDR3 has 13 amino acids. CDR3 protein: CASRRDSSYEQYF. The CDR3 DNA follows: TGTGCCAGCAGGCGGGACAGCTCCTACGAGCAGTACTTC.

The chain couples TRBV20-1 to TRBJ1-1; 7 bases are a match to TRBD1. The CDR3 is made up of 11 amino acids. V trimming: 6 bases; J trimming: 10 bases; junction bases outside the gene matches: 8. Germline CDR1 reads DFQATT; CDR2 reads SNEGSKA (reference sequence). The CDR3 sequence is CSAPTGEAAFF. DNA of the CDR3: TGCAGTGCCCCCACAGGGGAGGCAGCTTTCTTT.